This TCR beta chain was captured by sequencing in a study of Graves' ophthalmopathy and Graves' hyperthyroidism. This CDR3 has 16 amino acids. CDR1 and CDR2 from the germline V gene are DFQATT and SNEGSKA (reference sequence). Trimming took off 0 bases at V and 0 bases at J, with 13 bases between the two ends. The sequenced template was RNA, covering the TCR beta CDR3 region. A first-round RT-PCR used HTBI primers, followed by a second-round multiplex PCR. TCRdb re-called the multiplex PCR reads through MiXCR, storing one row per CDR3 protein. Of around 590,000 distinct CDR3 sequences in the sample, under 40% were seen once.

The gene calls are TRBV20-1 and TRBJ2-3, with a tentative D call TRBD2 (5 bases). What was sequenced was peripheral blood or thyroid tissue (not recorded which). This TCR came from an adult man with Graves' hyperthyroidism. This CDR3 is CSARDRRRESTDTQYF. DNA of the CDR3: TGCAGTGCTAGAGATCGGCGACGGGAAAGCACAGATACGCAGTATTTT.